Listed below are T cell receptor beta chains from one sample, sequenced in a study of identical twins. One entry per CDR3 protein, called by TCRdb with MiXCR from the 5' RACE reads. This repertoire shows around 480,000 distinct CDR3 sequences, approximately 15% found once; its top ten account for around 0.52%. These data also formed part of another study, on yellow fever vaccine responses in identical twins.

Sample: CD4+ T cells sorted from blood. These receptor sequences come from a woman younger than 30 in good health. Each CDR3 is given with its conserved first and last residue. The order of the fields is J gene, clone size, D gene, V gene, CDR3 DNA, CDR3 protein. The D gene is left open where the match is weak. Where a row states a size, it is once, few, many or the class of an expanded clone; other rows omit it.

j_gene: TRBJ2-7; abundance: few; d_gene: TRBD1; v_gene: TRBV12-3/TRBV12-4; CDR3nt: TGTGCCAGCAGGGCCGGGACAGGGGTCGAGCAGTACTTC; CDR3aa: CASRAGTGVEQYF
j_gene: TRBJ1-1; abundance: NA; d_gene: TRBD1; v_gene: TRBV2; CDR3nt: TGTGCCAGCAGTCCCACAGGGGGCATGAACACTGAAGCTTTCTTT; CDR3aa: CASSPTGGMNTEAFF
j_gene: TRBJ2-2; abundance: few; d_gene: NA; v_gene: TRBV20-1; CDR3nt: TGCAGTGCTGCTTACAGGGAGAGGGCGAACACCGGGGAGCTGTTTTTT; CDR3aa: CSAAYRERANTGELFF
j_gene: TRBJ2-3; abundance: NA; d_gene: TRBD1; v_gene: TRBV11-3; CDR3nt: TGTGCCAGCAGCCAAGACCTCACAGGGGCCGCTACAGATACGCAGTATTTT; CDR3aa: CASSQDLTGAATDTQYF
j_gene: TRBJ2-1; abundance: few; d_gene: NA; v_gene: TRBV11-2; CDR3nt: TGTGCCAGCAGTCCTAAGGGCAATGAGCAGTTCTTC; CDR3aa: CASSPKGNEQFF
j_gene: TRBJ1-3; abundance: NA; d_gene: TRBD1; v_gene: TRBV12-3/TRBV12-4; CDR3nt: TGTGCCAGCAGTTTAGCGACAGGGTTAAGGAGCTCTGGAAACACCATATATTTT; CDR3aa: CASSLATGLRSSGNTIYF
j_gene: TRBJ2-5; abundance: few; d_gene: NA; v_gene: TRBV7-9; CDR3nt: TGTGCCAGCAGCTTAGCGTTAGGGGGAGAGACCCAGTACTTC; CDR3aa: CASSLALGGETQYF
j_gene: TRBJ2-5; abundance: NA; d_gene: NA; v_gene: TRBV15; CDR3nt: TGTGCCACCAGCAGTGTACTAAGTCGTGAGACCCAGTACTTC; CDR3aa: CATSSVLSRETQYF
j_gene: TRBJ2-1; abundance: NA; d_gene: NA; v_gene: TRBV6-2/TRBV6-3; CDR3nt: TGTGCCAGCAGTTACTTGAGGGGACATAAGTCCTACAATGAGCAGTTCTTC; CDR3aa: CASSYLRGHKSYNEQFF
j_gene: TRBJ2-5; abundance: NA; d_gene: NA; v_gene: TRBV7-2; CDR3nt: TGTGCCAGCAGTAATTCCGGGGCGGATAAAGAGACCCAGTACTTC; CDR3aa: CASSNSGADKETQYF
j_gene: TRBJ2-3; abundance: many; d_gene: NA; v_gene: TRBV9; CDR3nt: TGTGCCAGCAGCGATGGTCGCACAGATACGCAGTATTTT; CDR3aa: CASSDGRTDTQYF
j_gene: TRBJ2-2; abundance: few; d_gene: NA; v_gene: TRBV24-1; CDR3nt: TGTGCCACCAGTGTGCAGGGAAACACCGGGGAGCTGTTTTTT; CDR3aa: CATSVQGNTGELFF
j_gene: TRBJ1-1; abundance: many; d_gene: NA; v_gene: TRBV15; CDR3nt: TGTGCCACCAGCAGACTTTTGAACACTGAAGCTTTCTTT; CDR3aa: CATSRLLNTEAFF
j_gene: TRBJ2-7; abundance: NA; d_gene: NA; v_gene: TRBV20-1; CDR3nt: TGCAGTGCCCAAGCGGACACCTCCTACGAGCAGTACTTC; CDR3aa: CSAQADTSYEQYF
j_gene: TRBJ2-5; abundance: few; d_gene: TRBD2; v_gene: TRBV10-2; CDR3nt: TGCGCCAGCATGAGACTAGCGGGAGAAGAGACCCAGTACTTC; CDR3aa: CASMRLAGEETQYF
j_gene: TRBJ2-2; abundance: many; d_gene: NA; v_gene: TRBV10-3; CDR3nt: TGTGCCATCAGCGGGGGCGCGAACACCGGGGAGCTGTTTTTT; CDR3aa: CAISGGANTGELFF
j_gene: TRBJ2-2; abundance: NA; d_gene: NA; v_gene: TRBV7-2; CDR3nt: TGTGCCAGCAGCTTAGTGGCCGGACGAGCATCCGGGGAGCTGTTTTTT; CDR3aa: CASSLVAGRASGELFF
j_gene: TRBJ2-5; abundance: few; d_gene: NA; v_gene: TRBV7-2; CDR3nt: TGTGCCAGCAGCTTACCCCGGGGTGAAGAGACCCAGTACTTC; CDR3aa: CASSLPRGEETQYF
j_gene: TRBJ2-7; abundance: NA; d_gene: TRBD2; v_gene: TRBV20-1; CDR3nt: TGCAGTGCTAGGGGACTAGCGGGCGTTGAGCAGTACTTC; CDR3aa: CSARGLAGVEQYF
j_gene: TRBJ2-7; abundance: NA; d_gene: TRBD2; v_gene: TRBV6-1; CDR3nt: TGTGCCAGCAGTGGTCCGAACGGCGCGAGGACTAGCGGGGGTTACGAGCAGTACTTC; CDR3aa: CASSGPNGARTSGGYEQYF
j_gene: TRBJ2-2; abundance: NA; d_gene: NA; v_gene: TRBV15; CDR3nt: TGTGCCACCAGCACGGGGCTGAACACCGGGGAGCTGTTTTTT; CDR3aa: CATSTGLNTGELFF
j_gene: TRBJ2-7; abundance: NA; d_gene: TRBD1; v_gene: TRBV10-1; CDR3nt: TGCGCCAGCAGTGCGACAGGGAGATCCTACGAGCAGTACTTC; CDR3aa: CASSATGRSYEQYF
j_gene: TRBJ2-5; abundance: NA; d_gene: TRBD2; v_gene: TRBV3-1; CDR3nt: TGTGCCAGCAGTCGGCGGGGGACTCAAGAGACCCAGTACTTC; CDR3aa: CASSRRGTQETQYF
j_gene: TRBJ2-1; abundance: NA; d_gene: TRBD1; v_gene: TRBV2; CDR3nt: TGTGCCAGCAGTGATCTCGGTCAGGGGGACAATGAGCAGTTCTTC; CDR3aa: CASSDLGQGDNEQFF
j_gene: TRBJ2-5; abundance: NA; d_gene: TRBD2; v_gene: TRBV29-1; CDR3nt: TGCAGCGTTGACATTAGGAGCGGGAGGTTCCAAGAGACCCAGTACTTC; CDR3aa: CSVDIRSGRFQETQYF
j_gene: TRBJ2-3; abundance: NA; d_gene: NA; v_gene: TRBV28; CDR3nt: TGTGCCAGCAGTCCCACTGACACAGATACGCAGTATTTT; CDR3aa: CASSPTDTDTQYF
j_gene: TRBJ1-1; abundance: few; d_gene: NA; v_gene: TRBV20-1; CDR3nt: TGCAGTGCTAGCGACATCACGAAGAACACTGAAGCTTTCTTT; CDR3aa: CSASDITKNTEAFF
j_gene: TRBJ2-5; abundance: few; d_gene: TRBD2; v_gene: TRBV5-1; CDR3nt: TGCGCCAGCAGCCCCACCCGGGGGGGGGAAGAGACCCAGTACTTC; CDR3aa: CASSPTRGGEETQYF
j_gene: TRBJ2-7; abundance: few; d_gene: NA; v_gene: TRBV14; CDR3nt: TGTGCCAGCAGCCAAGAGGGACCCTATTACGAGCAGTACTTC; CDR3aa: CASSQEGPYYEQYF
j_gene: TRBJ2-1; abundance: few; d_gene: NA; v_gene: TRBV6-5; CDR3nt: TGTGCCAGCAGTTCCGCCGCGGTGGGGGACAATGAGCAGTTCTTC; CDR3aa: CASSSAAVGDNEQFF
j_gene: TRBJ2-7; abundance: few; d_gene: NA; v_gene: TRBV25-1; CDR3nt: TGTGCCAGCAGTGGAAGACAGGCGGACTCCTACGAGCAGTACTTC; CDR3aa: CASSGRQADSYEQYF
j_gene: TRBJ2-5; abundance: NA; d_gene: NA; v_gene: TRBV7-2; CDR3nt: TGTGCCAGCAGTATGGACACGCTGCTATCCCAGTACTTC; CDR3aa: CASSMDTLLSQYF
j_gene: TRBJ2-3; abundance: NA; d_gene: NA; v_gene: TRBV5-1; CDR3nt: TGCGCCAGCAGCTCCCAGTCTGGGGCGGATACGCAGTATTTT; CDR3aa: CASSSQSGADTQYF
j_gene: TRBJ2-1; abundance: NA; d_gene: NA; v_gene: TRBV6-2/TRBV6-3; CDR3nt: TGTGCCAGCACCCGAGGGAGAGGGCCTTTTTCGAACAATGAGCAGTTCTTC; CDR3aa: CASTRGRGPFSNNEQFF
j_gene: TRBJ2-2; abundance: NA; d_gene: NA; v_gene: TRBV20-1; CDR3nt: TGCAGTGCTAGATGGGCAGTGGGACCCGGGGAGCTGTTTTTT; CDR3aa: CSARWAVGPGELFF
j_gene: TRBJ2-1; abundance: few; d_gene: NA; v_gene: TRBV5-6; CDR3nt: TGTGCCAGCAGCTCCCGAGGTAGCGGAAGGGCCTACAATGAGCAGTTCTTC; CDR3aa: CASSSRGSGRAYNEQFF
j_gene: TRBJ2-3; abundance: NA; d_gene: NA; v_gene: TRBV10-3; CDR3nt: TGTGCCATTGCCCCCAGCGACACAGGAGGAAATACGCAGTATTTT; CDR3aa: CAIAPSDTGGNTQYF
j_gene: TRBJ2-7; abundance: few; d_gene: NA; v_gene: TRBV7-2; CDR3nt: TGTGCCAGCAGCTTAGGGTTTCGGTCCTACGAGCAGTACTTC; CDR3aa: CASSLGFRSYEQYF
j_gene: TRBJ2-1; abundance: NA; d_gene: TRBD2; v_gene: TRBV7-2; CDR3nt: TGTGCCAGCGGAAAAGCGGGAACCTACAATGAGCAGTTCTTC; CDR3aa: CASGKAGTYNEQFF
j_gene: TRBJ2-7; abundance: NA; d_gene: TRBD2; v_gene: TRBV28; CDR3nt: TGTGCCAGCAGTACGCCGGGACTAGCGGGAGTCTACGAGCAGTACTTC; CDR3aa: CASSTPGLAGVYEQYF
j_gene: TRBJ2-3; abundance: few; d_gene: TRBD2; v_gene: TRBV4-3; CDR3nt: TGCGCCAGCAGCCAAGCCGGGACTAGCGGGGGATATACGCAGTATTTT; CDR3aa: CASSQAGTSGGYTQYF
j_gene: TRBJ2-7; abundance: NA; d_gene: NA; v_gene: TRBV3-1; CDR3nt: TGTGCCAGCAGCCCCCACCAGTTCGAGCAGTACTTC; CDR3aa: CASSPHQFEQYF
j_gene: TRBJ2-7; abundance: few; d_gene: TRBD1; v_gene: TRBV5-6; CDR3nt: TGTGCCAGCAGGGTCGGACAGGGGTACTACGAGCAGTACTTC; CDR3aa: CASRVGQGYYEQYF
j_gene: TRBJ2-5; abundance: NA; d_gene: NA; v_gene: TRBV27; CDR3nt: TGTGCCAGCAGTTTCGGTGGGGGGCGAGCAGAGCAGACCCAGTACTTC; CDR3aa: CASSFGGGRAEQTQYF
j_gene: TRBJ2-7; abundance: NA; d_gene: TRBD2; v_gene: TRBV18; CDR3nt: TGTGCCAGCTCACCACCGGGACTAGCTGGGCCCTACGAGCAGTACTTC; CDR3aa: CASSPPGLAGPYEQYF
j_gene: TRBJ2-4; abundance: few; d_gene: TRBD2; v_gene: TRBV7-9; CDR3nt: TGTGCCAGCAGCCCGGGGACTAGCGGGAGATCCATTCAGTACTTC; CDR3aa: CASSPGTSGRSIQYF
j_gene: TRBJ2-5; abundance: few; d_gene: NA; v_gene: TRBV20-1; CDR3nt: TGCAGTGTCAGAAACAGTTTCGAGACCCAGTACTTC; CDR3aa: CSVRNSFETQYF
j_gene: TRBJ2-7; abundance: few; d_gene: NA; v_gene: TRBV10-1; CDR3nt: TGCGCCAGCAGTGAGTCTTCCGGGCGCCAACAGCAGTACTTC; CDR3aa: CASSESSGRQQQYF
j_gene: TRBJ2-1; abundance: NA; d_gene: NA; v_gene: TRBV6-5; CDR3nt: TGTGCCAGCAGCTATCTAGGGGCGGGGTTGTTCTTC; CDR3aa: CASSYLGAGLFF
j_gene: TRBJ2-3; abundance: NA; d_gene: NA; v_gene: TRBV7-2; CDR3nt: TGTGCCAGCAGCCCCTCCGGGGGTAGCACAGATACGCAGTATTTT; CDR3aa: CASSPSGGSTDTQYF
j_gene: TRBJ2-3; abundance: many; d_gene: NA; v_gene: TRBV7-9; CDR3nt: TGTGCCAGCAGCTTAATGCTTACAGATACGCAGTATTTT; CDR3aa: CASSLMLTDTQYF
j_gene: TRBJ2-7; abundance: NA; d_gene: NA; v_gene: TRBV7-9; CDR3nt: TGTGCCAGCAGCCCCCTCCGGGACAACGCCTACGAGCAGTACTTC; CDR3aa: CASSPLRDNAYEQYF
j_gene: TRBJ2-7; abundance: few; d_gene: NA; v_gene: TRBV14; CDR3nt: TGTGCCAGCAGCCATTGGCAGACTCGGTACGAGCAGTACTTC; CDR3aa: CASSHWQTRYEQYF
j_gene: TRBJ2-5; abundance: once; d_gene: TRBD2; v_gene: TRBV6-2/TRBV6-3; CDR3nt: TGTGCCAGCAGTCCAGGACTAGCGGTGGGAGAAGAGACCCAGTACTTC; CDR3aa: CASSPGLAVGEETQYF
j_gene: TRBJ2-6; abundance: many; d_gene: NA; v_gene: TRBV7-2; CDR3nt: TGTGCCAGCTTTAAGAGATCTGGGGCCAACGTCCTGACTTTC; CDR3aa: CASFKRSGANVLTF
j_gene: TRBJ2-1; abundance: NA; d_gene: NA; v_gene: TRBV7-9; CDR3nt: TGTGCCAGCAGCTCAGGGACGGTGAACAATGAGCAGTTCTTC; CDR3aa: CASSSGTVNNEQFF
j_gene: TRBJ2-5; abundance: many; d_gene: NA; v_gene: TRBV28; CDR3nt: TGTGCCAGCAGTGCCCGACAGGGACTGGGAGAGACCCAGTACTTC; CDR3aa: CASSARQGLGETQYF
j_gene: TRBJ2-2; abundance: NA; d_gene: NA; v_gene: TRBV2; CDR3nt: TGTGCCAGCGGGGAACAGCCCGTATTGGACGGGGAGCTGTTTTTT; CDR3aa: CASGEQPVLDGELFF
j_gene: TRBJ2-4; abundance: many; d_gene: TRBD1; v_gene: TRBV28; CDR3nt: TGTGCCAGCAGTTCCCTTATCGGGACAGCCGGTTTC; CDR3aa: CASSSLIGTAGF